This T cell receptor (beta chain) was found in a study of cytomegalovirus exposure and HLA in healthy donors. Note on this clone: The antigen is not known.

Germline CDR1 is SGHRS and CDR2 is YFSETQ. Trimming left V 0 bases short and J 5 bases short, with 14 bases between. This CDR3 spans 15 amino acids. Study-wide results and limits: The authors listed 180 or so TCR beta chains as cytomegalovirus-associated.

PCR was performed using 60 Vbeta and 13 Jbeta primers. TCRdb's table, derived via immunoSEQ multiplex PCR, lists solely in-frame clones and lacks some. The table includes 100,000 to 150,000 clones, 70% to 85% detected once. This clonotype was obtained from a man between 18 and 29 years old in good health and CMV-seronegative. Material for sequencing was PBMCs. V is TRBV5-1 and J is TRBJ1-2, with D perhaps TRBD1 (5 bases). Here the CDR3 DNA reads TGCGCCAGCAGCTTGGCCGCCAGGGCTTTATATGGCTACACCTTC. Its protein product is CASSLAARALYGYTF.